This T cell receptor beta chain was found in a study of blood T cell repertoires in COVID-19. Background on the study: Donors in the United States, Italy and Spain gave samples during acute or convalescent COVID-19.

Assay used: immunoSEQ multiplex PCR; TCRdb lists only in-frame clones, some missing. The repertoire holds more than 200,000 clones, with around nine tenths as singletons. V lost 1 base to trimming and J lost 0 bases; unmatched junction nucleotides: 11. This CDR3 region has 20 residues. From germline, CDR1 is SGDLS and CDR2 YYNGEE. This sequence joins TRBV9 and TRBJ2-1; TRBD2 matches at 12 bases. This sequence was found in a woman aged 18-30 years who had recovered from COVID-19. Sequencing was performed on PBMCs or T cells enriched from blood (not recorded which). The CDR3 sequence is CASSVKGGTSGRSSYNEQFF. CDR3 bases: TGTGCCAGCAGCGTAAAGGGCGGGACTAGCGGGCGCAGCTCCTACAATGAGCAGTTCTTC.